Reported below is one T cell receptor (beta chain). Its antigen remains unidentified. This sample is part of a study of CD8 T cells in ankylosing spondylitis. The study's findings and limits: Significantly higher representation of disease-linked clones was reported for matched ankylosing spondylitis synovial fluid. It appeared that ankylosing spondylitis blood was characterized by a TCR beta motif of eight highly homologous variants.

Via MiXCR, TCRdb re-called the 5' RACE reads, giving one row per CDR3 protein. The sample shows roughly 190,000 distinct CDR3 sequences, 10% to 15% of them seen only once. This CDR3 region has 13 residues. In germline, CDR1 is MNHEY, CDR2 SMNVEV (reference sequence). V lost 3 bases and J 2 bases, leaving 5 bases between the germline ends. The TCR originated in a male donor with ankylosing spondylitis or in good health (not recorded which). Sequenced input: blood, either unsorted or a sorted T cell fraction (not recorded which). The chain links TRBV27 to TRBJ2-1; D remains unclear. The CDR3 loop is CASSFGTYNEQFF. In nucleotides, the CDR3 is TGTGCCAGCAGTTTTGGCACCTACAATGAGCAGTTCTTC.